The clone carrying this T cell receptor beta chain was detected only a few times. The antigen remains unidentified. The time point: patch test 2, 6 weeks after DPC sensitization. Noted treatment: therapeutic diphenylcyclopropenone sensitization with weekly scalp DPC. At patch-test visits, sampling came before the patch test. Each CDR3 protein is one row after TCRdb ran MiXCR on the RACE reads. Found here are 100,000 or so distinct CDR3 sequences, about 11% of them singletons; the top ten hold more than 2%. This specimen belongs to a study of human T cells and chemical hapten exposure. Findings and limits, study-wide: The number of TCRs over 1 in 1000 frequency stayed unchanged after DPC.

Germline lookup yields CDR1 SEHNR and CDR2 FQNEAQ (reference sequence). This CDR3 comprises 14 residues. V shed 2 bases, J shed 6 bases, and the junction held 3 bases outside the gene matches. The J gene is TRBJ2-1, the V gene TRBV7-9, with 8 bases that match TRBD2. This specimen was whole blood, taken in connection with sensitization to the hapten diphenylcyclopropenone (DPC). This sequence originates from a middle-aged man with alopecia areata. Some clones in this sample may be carry-over from other donors' samples. The CDR3 DNA reads TGTGCCAGCAGCTTAAGCGGGAGTGCCAATGAGCAGTTCTTC. This gives the protein CASSLSGSANEQFF.